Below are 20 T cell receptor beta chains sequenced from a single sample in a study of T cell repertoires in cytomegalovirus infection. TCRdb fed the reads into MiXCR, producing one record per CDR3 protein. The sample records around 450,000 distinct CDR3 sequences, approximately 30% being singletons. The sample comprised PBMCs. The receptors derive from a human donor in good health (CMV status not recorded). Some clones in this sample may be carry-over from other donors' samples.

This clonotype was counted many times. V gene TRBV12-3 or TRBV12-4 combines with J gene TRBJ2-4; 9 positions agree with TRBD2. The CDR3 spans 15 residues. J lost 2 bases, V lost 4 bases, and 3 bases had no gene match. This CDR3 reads CASSSSGGPKNIQYF. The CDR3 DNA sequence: TGTGCCAGCAGTTCAAGCGGGGGGCCCAAAAACATTCAGTACTTC.

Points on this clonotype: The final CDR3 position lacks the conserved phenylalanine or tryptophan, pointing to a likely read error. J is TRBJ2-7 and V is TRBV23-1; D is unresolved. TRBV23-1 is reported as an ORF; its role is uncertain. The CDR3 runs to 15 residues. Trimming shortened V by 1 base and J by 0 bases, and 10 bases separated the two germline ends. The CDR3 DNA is TGCGCCAGCAGTCAATACACAATCAGCTCCTACGAGCAGTACTTA. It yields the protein CASSQYTISSYEQYL.

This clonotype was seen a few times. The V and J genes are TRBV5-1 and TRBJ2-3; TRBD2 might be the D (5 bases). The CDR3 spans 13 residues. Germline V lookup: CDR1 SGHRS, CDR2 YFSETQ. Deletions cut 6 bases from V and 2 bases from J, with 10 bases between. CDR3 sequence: CASKEAVTDTQYF. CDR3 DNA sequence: TGCGCCAGCAAGGAGGCAGTCACAGATACGCAGTATTTT.

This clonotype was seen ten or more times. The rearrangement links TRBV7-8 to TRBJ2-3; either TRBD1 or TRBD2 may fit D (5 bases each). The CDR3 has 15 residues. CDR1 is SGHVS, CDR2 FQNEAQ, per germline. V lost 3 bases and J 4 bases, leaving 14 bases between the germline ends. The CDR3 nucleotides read TGTGCCAGCAGCTTCCTCGGGACCCTCCCAGATACGCAGTATTTT. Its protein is CASSFLGTLPDTQYF.

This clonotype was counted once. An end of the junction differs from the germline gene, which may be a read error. Written as DNA, the CDR3 is TGTGCCAGCAGTGACGCCCACACTAGGGGACGAAAGAACACTGAAGCTTTCTTC. Translating gives CASSDAHTRGRKNTEAFF. V and J are TRBV6-1 and TRBJ1-1; the D gene is possibly TRBD1 (5 bases). Looked up from germline, CDR1 is MNHNS and CDR2 is SASEGT. This CDR3 comprises 18 residues.

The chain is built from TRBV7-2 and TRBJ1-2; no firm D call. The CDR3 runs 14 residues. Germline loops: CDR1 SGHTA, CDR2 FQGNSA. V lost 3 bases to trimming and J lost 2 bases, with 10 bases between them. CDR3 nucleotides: TGTGCCAGCAGCTTGTTGAACCAAAACTATGGCTACACCTTC. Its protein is CASSLLNQNYGYTF.

The CDR3 DNA follows: TGTGCCAGCAGGATCGATAGGGGGAGGAACACTGAAGCTTTCTTT. It codes for CASRIDRGRNTEAFF. The chain carries TRBV6-5 and TRBJ1-1, with D possibly matching TRBD1 (6 bases). Germline values: CDR1 MNHEY, CDR2 SVGAGI. This CDR3 has 15 amino acids. The V end was cut by 6 bases, the J end by 1 base, with 15 bases between.

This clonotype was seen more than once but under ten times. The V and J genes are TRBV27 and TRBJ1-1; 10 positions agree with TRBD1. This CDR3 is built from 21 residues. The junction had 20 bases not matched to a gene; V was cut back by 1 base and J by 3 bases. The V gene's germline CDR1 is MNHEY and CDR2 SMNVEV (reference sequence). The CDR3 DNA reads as TGTGCCAGCAGTTTATTTTTTATGGGACCCCCACGGGACAGGGGCGACACTGAAGCTTTCTTT. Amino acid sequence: CASSLFFMGPPRDRGDTEAFF.

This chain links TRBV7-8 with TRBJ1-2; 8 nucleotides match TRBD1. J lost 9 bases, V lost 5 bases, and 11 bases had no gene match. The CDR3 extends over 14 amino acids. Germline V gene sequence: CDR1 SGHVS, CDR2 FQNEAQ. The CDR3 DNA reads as TGTGCCAGCAGCCTAACTGGACAGGGTGGTTGCTACACCTTC. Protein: CASSLTGQGGCYTF.

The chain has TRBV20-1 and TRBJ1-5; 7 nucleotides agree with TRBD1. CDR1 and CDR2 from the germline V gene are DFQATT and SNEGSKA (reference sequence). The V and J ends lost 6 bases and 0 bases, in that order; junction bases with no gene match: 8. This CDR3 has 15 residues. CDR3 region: CSARTGEYSNQPQHF. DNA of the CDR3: TGCAGTGCGCGGACAGGAGAATATAGCAATCAGCCCCAGCATTTT.

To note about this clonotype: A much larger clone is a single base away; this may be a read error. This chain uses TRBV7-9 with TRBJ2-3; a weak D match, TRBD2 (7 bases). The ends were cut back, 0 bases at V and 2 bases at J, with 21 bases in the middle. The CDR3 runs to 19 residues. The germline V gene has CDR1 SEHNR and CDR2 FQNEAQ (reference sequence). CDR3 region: CASSLAPVGGGRNTDTQYF. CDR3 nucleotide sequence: TGTGCCAGCAGCTTAGCACCCGTAGGCGGGGGCCGGAACACAGATACGCAGTATTTT.

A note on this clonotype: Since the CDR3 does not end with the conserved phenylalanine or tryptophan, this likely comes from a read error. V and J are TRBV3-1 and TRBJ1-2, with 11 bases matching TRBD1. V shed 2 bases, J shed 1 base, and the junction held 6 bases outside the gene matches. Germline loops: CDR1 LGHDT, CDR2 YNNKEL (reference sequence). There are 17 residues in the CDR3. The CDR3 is CASSQTDRGLSNYGYTL. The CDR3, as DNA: TGTGCCAGCAGCCAAACGGACAGGGGGCTTAGTAACTATGGCTACACCTTA.

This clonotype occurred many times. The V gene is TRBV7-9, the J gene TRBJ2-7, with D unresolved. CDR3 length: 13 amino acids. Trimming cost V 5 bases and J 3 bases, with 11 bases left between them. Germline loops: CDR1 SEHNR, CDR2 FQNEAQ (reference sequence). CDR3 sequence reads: CASSPDIFYEQYF. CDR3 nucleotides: TGTGCCAGCAGCCCCGACATATTCTACGAGCAGTACTTC.

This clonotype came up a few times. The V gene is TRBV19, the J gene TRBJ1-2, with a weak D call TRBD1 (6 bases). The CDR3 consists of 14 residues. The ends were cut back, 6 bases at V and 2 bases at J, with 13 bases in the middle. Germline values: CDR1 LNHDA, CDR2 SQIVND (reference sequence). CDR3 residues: CASSSQDRNYGYTF. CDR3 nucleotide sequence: TGTGCCAGTAGCTCCCAGGACAGAAACTATGGCTACACCTTC.

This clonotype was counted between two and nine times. The CDR3 protein is CASTGRGLDGVTKNIQYF. CDR3 nucleotides: TGTGCCAGTACGGGGCGGGGATTAGACGGGGTAACCAAAAACATTCAGTACTTC. The rearrangement uses TRBV12-3 or TRBV12-4 and TRBJ2-4, with a tentative D call TRBD2 (6 bases). The V end lost 9 bases, the J end lost 2 bases, and 26 bases lay between the germline ends. CDR3 length equals 18 residues.

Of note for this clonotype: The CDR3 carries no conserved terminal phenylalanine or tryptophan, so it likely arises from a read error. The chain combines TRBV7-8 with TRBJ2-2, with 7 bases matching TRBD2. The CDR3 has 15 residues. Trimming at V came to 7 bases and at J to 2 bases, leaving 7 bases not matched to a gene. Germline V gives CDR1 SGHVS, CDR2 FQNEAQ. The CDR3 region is CASISSGANTGELFC. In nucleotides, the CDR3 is TGTGCCAGCATCTCAAGCGGGGCAAACACCGGGGAGCTGTTTTGT.

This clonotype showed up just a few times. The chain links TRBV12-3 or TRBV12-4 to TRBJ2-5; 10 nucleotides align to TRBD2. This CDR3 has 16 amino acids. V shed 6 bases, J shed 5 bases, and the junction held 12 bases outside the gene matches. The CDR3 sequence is CASRPRSGGAGETQYF. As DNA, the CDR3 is TGTGCCAGCAGACCCCGGAGCGGGGGGGCCGGGGAGACCCAGTACTTC.

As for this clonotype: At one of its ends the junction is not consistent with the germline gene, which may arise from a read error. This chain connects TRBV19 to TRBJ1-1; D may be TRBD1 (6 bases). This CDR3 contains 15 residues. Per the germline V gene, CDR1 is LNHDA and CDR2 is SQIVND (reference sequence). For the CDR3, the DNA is TGTGCCAGTAGTTCTCGTATGGGGGCGAACGCTGAAGCTTTCTTT. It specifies CASSSRMGANAEAFF.

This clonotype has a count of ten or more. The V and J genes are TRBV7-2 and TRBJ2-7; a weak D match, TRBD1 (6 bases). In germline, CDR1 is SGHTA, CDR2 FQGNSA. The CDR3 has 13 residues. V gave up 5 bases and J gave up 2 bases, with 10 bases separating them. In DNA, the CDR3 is TGTGCCAGCAGCCATGGACAGACCTACGAGCAGTACTTC. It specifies CASSHGQTYEQYF.

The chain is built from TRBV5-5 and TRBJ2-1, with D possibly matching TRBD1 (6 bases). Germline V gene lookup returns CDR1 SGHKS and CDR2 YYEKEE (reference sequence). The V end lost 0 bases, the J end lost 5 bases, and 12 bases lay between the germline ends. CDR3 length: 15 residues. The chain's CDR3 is CASSLGRGLNNEQFF. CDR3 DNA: TGTGCCAGCAGCTTGGGCAGGGGCCTTAACAATGAGCAGTTCTTC.